The 32 T cell receptor beta chains below all came from one sample that was sequenced in a study of T-cell memory formation after mild COVID-19. TCRdb fed the 5' RACE reads into MiXCR, producing one record per CDR3 protein. The sample yields more than 150,000 distinct CDR3 sequences, around 10% seen once. The specimen was PBMCs or a T cell subset sorted from them (not recorded which). These receptors originate from a man between 18 and 29 years old who had mild COVID-19 (a few samples of this study predate the infection). Cell type and time point are not known.

A few counts support this clonotype. V usage is TRBV6-5 and J usage is TRBJ1-6; TRBD1 matches at 7 bases. The CDR3 sequence is 16 residues long. Trimming cost V 6 bases and J 6 bases; bases outside gene matches: 11. CDR1 MNHEY and CDR2 SVGAGI come from the germline V gene. The CDR3 DNA is TGTGCCAGCAGCCGAGGAGACAGGGACGGTAATTCACCCCTCCACTTT. This codes for CASSRGDRDGNSPLHF.

This clonotype showed up just a few times. The J gene is TRBJ1-5, the V gene TRBV10-3; D is unclear. The CDR3 length is 15 residues. Looked up from germline, CDR1 is ENHRY and CDR2 is SYGVKD. V was cut by 0 bases and J by 3 bases, with 9 bases left in between. CDR3 DNA sequence: TGTGCCATCAGTGAGTCAGGAGCTAACAATCAGCCCCAGCATTTT. Translated: CAISESGANNQPQHF.

This clonotype was found a few times. This chain joins TRBV10-3 and TRBJ2-3; 7 nucleotides match TRBD2. The length of the CDR3 is 15 residues. Germline V CDR1 and CDR2: ENHRY, SYGVKD. The ends lost 6 bases at V and 0 bases at J; junction bases unmatched: 6. CDR3 nucleotide sequence: TGTGCCATCAGAGGCGGGGGAGCTAGCACAGATACGCAGTATTTT. Its translation is CAIRGGGASTDTQYF.

This clonotype came up a few times. V and J are TRBV5-1 and TRBJ2-1; 7 bases fit TRBD1. Germline V gives CDR1 SGHRS, CDR2 YFSETQ. Losses at the gene ends were 2 bases for V and 6 bases for J; bases not matched to a gene: 2. CDR3 length equals 13 residues. CDR3 bases: TGCGCCAGCAGCTTTGCAGGGGGCAATGAGCAGTTCTTC. Protein: CASSFAGGNEQFF.

This clonotype was seen a few times. This chain uses TRBV5-6 with TRBJ2-1, with 8 bases lining up with TRBD2. This CDR3 has 14 residues. After removal of 0 bases from V and 7 bases from J, the junction contained 3 bases not matched to a gene. From germline, CDR1 is SGHDT and CDR2 YYEEEE. The DNA of the CDR3 is TGTGCCAGCAGCTTGGTTGGGACTAGGAATGAGCAGTTCTTC. It is translated as CASSLVGTRNEQFF.

This clonotype showed up just a few times. The rearrangement joins TRBV6-4 to TRBJ1-1; no firm D call. In germline, CDR1 is MRHNA, CDR2 SNTAGT. This CDR3 spans 13 amino acids. Trimming shortened V by 2 bases and J by 7 bases, and 11 bases separated the two germline ends. The CDR3 DNA sequence: TGTGCCAGCAGTGACCGTCCTGACGGTGAAGCTTTCTTT. It specifies CASSDRPDGEAFF.

This clonotype was found many times. The V call is TRBV5-1, the J call TRBJ1-4; D is possibly TRBD1 (6 bases). Germline values: CDR1 SGHRS, CDR2 YFSETQ. Trimming took 2 bases from V and 8 from J, leaving 16 bases between them. This CDR3 has 15 amino acids. CDR3 in amino acids: CASSFTRGPREKLFF. The CDR3 DNA sequence: TGCGCCAGCAGCTTCACCCGGGGGCCGAGGGAAAAACTGTTTTTT.

This clonotype turned up a few times. The J gene is TRBJ1-4, the V gene TRBV29-1; 9 nucleotides align to TRBD1. CDR1 is SQVTM, CDR2 ANQGSEA, per germline. Germline trimming cut 4 bases from V and 5 bases from J; bases unmatched to any gene: 8. The CDR3 covers 15 residues. The CDR3 DNA sequence: TGCAGCGTTGCGGCGCCGGGACAGGGAAATGAAAAACTGTTTTTT. It translates to CSVAAPGQGNEKLFF.

This clonotype was seen just once. The chain uses TRBV5-1 and TRBJ1-2, with D possibly TRBD1 on 5 matching bases. With 0 bases removed from V and 7 bases from J, the gap between germline ends came to 10 bases. The CDR3 contains 13 residues. From germline, CDR1 is SGHRS and CDR2 YFSETQ. This chain's CDR3 is CASSLEEGIGYTF. Written as DNA, the CDR3 is TGCGCCAGCAGCTTGGAGGAGGGGATTGGCTACACCTTC. Drawing the rest from reference TRBV5-1 and TRBJ1-2, the complete variable domain is KAGVTQTPRYLIKTRGQQVTLSCSPISGHRSVSWYQQTPGQGLQFLFEYFSETQRNKGNFPGRFSGRQFSNSRSEMNVSTLELGDSALYLCASSLEEGIGYTFGSGTRLTVV.

This clonotype has ten or more counts. The rearrangement uses TRBV5-1 and TRBJ2-3, with a tentative D call TRBD1 (6 bases). This CDR3 spans 14 amino acids. Germline lookup yields CDR1 SGHRS and CDR2 YFSETQ. Trimming took 0 bases from V and 2 from J, leaving 7 bases between them. As DNA, the CDR3 is TGCGCCAGCAGCTTGGGACAGGCCACAGATACGCAGTATTTT. Its translation: CASSLGQATDTQYF.

This clonotype showed up just a few times. The chain is built from TRBV27 and TRBJ2-3; no definite D call. V was clipped by 1 base and J by 3 bases, with 14 bases between them. Germline loops: CDR1 MNHEY, CDR2 SMNVEV (reference sequence). The CDR3 length is 16 residues. The CDR3 protein is CASSLYPNSRTDTQYF. The DNA for the CDR3 is TGTGCCAGCAGTTTATATCCCAACAGCAGGACAGATACGCAGTATTTT.

V and J are TRBV15 and TRBJ2-5, with TRBD1 identical over 7 bases. In germline, CDR1 is LNHNV, CDR2 YYDKDF (reference sequence). The V gene end was trimmed by 4 bases and the J gene end by 5 bases; junction bases not matched to a gene: 4. The CDR3 is 13 residues long. The CDR3 sequence is CATSKGAWETQYF. CDR3 DNA sequence: TGTGCCACCAGCAAGGGGGCATGGGAGACCCAGTACTTC.

This clonotype was picked up a small number of times. This sequence joins TRBV5-6 and TRBJ2-7; D is unclear. V lost 4 bases to trimming and J lost 1 base, with 6 bases between them. The CDR3 runs 12 residues. The V gene's germline CDR1 is SGHDT and CDR2 YYEEEE. The CDR3 here is CASSMGSYEQYV. The CDR3 DNA follows: TGTGCCAGCAGCATGGGTTCCTACGAGCAGTACGTC.

This clonotype was seen a handful of times. The rearrangement uses TRBV11-2 and TRBJ2-3, with TRBD2 identical over 8 bases. V shed 5 bases, J shed 2 bases, and the junction held 15 bases outside the gene matches. The CDR3 is 18 residues long. Germline V gene lookup returns CDR1 SGHAT and CDR2 FQNNGV. In DNA form, the CDR3 reads TGTGCCAGCAGCCGCCGCCTCGGAGGCGGGGGGATCACAGATACGCAGTATTTT. Its translation: CASSRRLGGGGITDTQYF.

The table lists this clonotype with many counts. V and J are TRBV6-5 and TRBJ2-3; no firm D call. The germline V and J ends were trimmed by 0 bases and 0 bases, with 13 bases remaining between them. The germline V gene encodes CDR1 MNHEY and CDR2 SVGAGI. This CDR3 is built from 17 residues. The CDR3 loop is CASSYSLTRHSTDTQYF. The DNA for the CDR3 is TGTGCCAGCAGTTACTCCCTTACTCGCCATAGCACAGATACGCAGTATTTT.

The genes are TRBV2 and TRBJ2-7; 9 bases are a match to TRBD1. The J segment lost 5 bases and the V segment lost 5 bases, leaving 4 bases of the junction unmatched. Germline CDR1 reads SNHLY; CDR2 reads FYNNEI. This CDR3 region has 13 residues. This chain's CDR3 is CASSRDREDEQYF. For the CDR3, the DNA is TGTGCCAGCAGTCGGGACAGGGAAGACGAGCAGTACTTC.

The V gene is TRBV11-3, the J gene TRBJ2-6; the D is unclear. Per the germline V gene, CDR1 is SGHNT and CDR2 is YENEEA. The CDR3 runs 16 residues. Trimming shortened V by 1 base and J by 0 bases, and 7 bases separated the two germline ends. The DNA of the CDR3 is TGTGCCAGCAGCTTAGGAGCCTACTCTGGGGCCAACGTCCTGACTTTC. Encoded protein: CASSLGAYSGANVLTF.

This clonotype has a count of ten or more. The V and J genes are TRBV6-2 or TRBV6-3 and TRBJ1-2; D not resolved. V was trimmed by 6 bases and J by 7 bases, leaving 12 bases between them. In germline, CDR1 is MNHEY, CDR2 SVGEGT. The CDR3 totals 12 residues. The CDR3 DNA is TGTGCCAGCAGGGAATCAGTTGCTGGCTACACCTTC. Encoded protein: CASRESVAGYTF.

The gene calls are TRBV7-9 and TRBJ2-3, with D tentatively TRBD2 (5 bases). CDR1 is SEHNR and CDR2 is FQNEAQ in the germline V gene (reference sequence). This CDR3 is built from 14 residues. The germline V and J ends were trimmed by 5 bases and 5 bases, with 14 bases remaining between them. CDR3 sequence: CASSLITRGDTQYF. CDR3 coding DNA: TGTGCCAGCAGCCTAATTACTCGGGGAGATACGCAGTATTTT.

This clonotype was observed a few times. This chain uses TRBV7-9 with TRBJ1-4; a possible D gene is TRBD1 (6 bases). The CDR3 covers 12 residues. In germline, CDR1 is SEHNR, CDR2 FQNEAQ (reference sequence). The V end lost 8 bases, the J end lost 10 bases, and 14 bases lay between the germline ends. CDR3: CASRRGLRKLFF. DNA of the CDR3: TGTGCCAGCCGTAGGGGGTTGCGAAAACTGTTTTTT.

This clonotype was observed a handful of times. The CDR3 DNA sequence: TGTGCCAGCAGTGGGCGGGGGGGACCAGATACGCAGTATTTT. This encodes CASSGRGGPDTQYF. The J gene is TRBJ2-3, the V gene TRBV25-1; TRBD2 matches at 9 bases. The CDR3 is 14 amino acids. The germline CDR1 and CDR2 sequences are MGHDK and SYGVNS. The V gene end was trimmed by 4 bases and the J gene end by 4 bases; junction bases not matched to a gene: 3.

V and J are TRBV7-7 and TRBJ2-5, with D perhaps matching TRBD1 or TRBD2 (5 bases each). V lost 5 bases, J lost 7 bases, and 14 bases lay in between. The CDR3 is 13 residues long. CDR1 and CDR2 (germline): SSHAT, FNYEAQ (reference sequence). This chain's CDR3 is CASSREYQGTQYF. In DNA form, the CDR3 reads TGTGCCAGCAGCCGGGAATATCAGGGGACCCAGTACTTC.

This clonotype appeared many times. The chain links TRBV5-1 to TRBJ2-3; TRBD1 agrees at 9 bases. The CDR3 loop spans 14 amino acids. CDR1 is SGHRS and CDR2 is YFSETQ in the germline V gene. Trimming removed 7 bases from V and 4 bases from J; junction bases left unmatched: 7. In DNA, the CDR3 is TGCGCCAGCCGGGACAGGGCTATCGCAGATACGCAGTATTTT. It is translated as CASRDRAIADTQYF.

V gene TRBV6-4 combines with J gene TRBJ2-7; D ambiguous. The CDR3 has 14 residues. CDR1 is MRHNA, CDR2 SNTAGT, per germline. Trimming removed 0 bases at V and 0 bases at J, with 6 bases between. This CDR3 is CASSDSCISYEQYF. CDR3 nucleotide sequence: TGTGCCAGCAGTGACTCGTGCATCTCCTACGAGCAGTACTTC.

In DNA, the CDR3 is TGTGCCAGCAGTTCCCCTCCCTCCCGCGGGGAGCTGTTTTTT. Translation: CASSSPPSRGELFF. The chain has TRBV6-2 or TRBV6-3 and TRBJ2-2; D ambiguous. Germline V CDR1 and CDR2: MNHEY, SVGEGT. With 4 bases removed from V and 7 bases from J, the gap between germline ends came to 13 bases. This CDR3 region has 14 residues.

The genes are TRBV28 and TRBJ2-1; TRBD1 or TRBD2 may be the D gene (5 bases each). V was clipped by 8 bases and J by 5 bases, with 7 bases between them. CDR1 is MDHEN and CDR2 is SYDVKM in the germline V gene. CDR3 length equals 11 residues. The CDR3 DNA reads as TGTGCCAGCGAGGGGAACAATGAGCAGTTCTTC. Protein sequence: CASEGNNEQFF.

The rearrangement joins TRBV7-2 to TRBJ2-3, with TRBD2 matching over 7 bases. The CDR3 is made up of 14 amino acids. Per the germline V gene, CDR1 is SGHTA and CDR2 is FQGNSA. The trim removed 2 bases at V and 3 bases at J, leaving 2 bases unmatched. The DNA for the CDR3 is TGTGCCAGCAGCTTATGGGAGGGGACAGATACGCAGTATTTT. This codes for CASSLWEGTDTQYF.

The CDR3: CASSPGHGAGANVLTF. As DNA, the CDR3 is TGCGCCAGCAGCCCGGGACATGGGGCTGGGGCCAACGTCCTGACTTTC. J is TRBJ2-6 and V is TRBV4-1; D is possibly TRBD1 (6 bases). The V end was cut by 4 bases, the J end by 2 bases, with 12 bases between. The CDR3 contains 16 residues. CDR1 and CDR2 from the germline V gene are MGHRA and YSYEKL.

This clonotype appeared many times. The V and J genes are TRBV30 and TRBJ1-1; no firm D call. CDR3 length: 15 amino acids. V lost 4 bases, J lost 0 bases, and 15 bases lay in between. CDR1 and CDR2 (germline): GTSNPN, SVGIG (reference sequence). CDR3 nucleotides: TGTGCCTGGAAACAGATCCTAGCTATGAACACTGAAGCTTTCTTT. It encodes CAWKQILAMNTEAFF.

In this sample, this clonotype turned up a few times. The chain employs TRBV5-1 and TRBJ1-6, with TRBD1 matching 9 bases. Trimming took 9 bases from V and 8 from J; bases not matched to a gene: 6. Germline CDR1 is SGHRS and CDR2 is YFSETQ. The CDR3 contains 13 residues. CDR3 residues: CATRDRDDSPLHF. The CDR3 DNA is TGCGCCACCAGGGACAGGGACGATTCACCCCTCCACTTT.

The rearrangement joins TRBV5-5 to TRBJ1-1; TRBD1 aligns across 7 bases. The germline gives CDR1 SGHKS, CDR2 YYEKEE (reference sequence). With V trimmed by 2 bases and J by 11 bases, 12 bases remained unmatched. This CDR3 is 14 amino acids long. In DNA form, the CDR3 reads TGTGCCAGCAGCTTTCGAGACAGGGACCGGGGGGCTTTCTTT. Translating gives CASSFRDRDRGAFF.

This clonotype was observed a few times. CDR3: CASHMGGTDTQYF. The CDR3 bases are TGTGCCAGCCACATGGGTGGCACAGATACGCAGTATTTT. The chain is built from TRBV28 and TRBJ2-3; D gene ambiguous. Germline loops: CDR1 MDHEN, CDR2 SYDVKM. Trimming pared 8 bases from V and 1 base from J, leaving 10 bases between. The CDR3 is made up of 13 amino acids.